Below, 32 T cell receptor beta chains from the same sample are listed, as sequenced in a study of blood T cell repertoires in COVID-19. TCRdb's table, derived via immunoSEQ multiplex PCR, lists solely in-frame clones and lacks some. The sample holds around 180,000 clones; 84% are singletons and the top ten take about 12%. The sample was PBMCs or T cells enriched from blood (not recorded which). The receptors here all came from a man between 50 and 59 years old who had recovered from COVID-19.

The chain uses TRBV29-1 and TRBJ1-1; the D gene is possibly TRBD1 (6 bases). Trimming left V 4 bases short and J 5 bases short, with 17 bases between. Germline CDR1 and CDR2: SQVTM and ANQGSEA. There are 14 residues in the CDR3. This chain's CDR3 is CSVAVPGVGTEAFF. DNA for the CDR3: TGCAGCGTTGCGGTGCCAGGGGTGGGAACTGAAGCTTTCTTT.

The J gene is TRBJ1-2, the V gene TRBV18; perhaps TRBD1 as D (6 bases). This CDR3 is built from 11 residues. V dropped 4 bases and J dropped 14 bases, with 14 bases sitting between them. Germline V lookup: CDR1 KGHSH, CDR2 LQKENI. CDR3 nucleotide sequence: TGTGCCAGCTCACGGCAGGGGCCAATTACCTTC. This encodes CASSRQGPITF.

The chain combines TRBV6-5 with TRBJ2-5, with a tentative D call TRBD2 (7 bases). This CDR3 region has 10 residues. V gave up 11 bases and J gave up 5 bases, with 9 bases separating them. Per germline, CDR1 MNHEY and CDR2 SVGAGI. CDR3 sequence: CAGGAETQYF. CDR3 DNA: TGTGCCGGGGGGGCGGAGACCCAGTACTTC.

The chain recombines TRBV4-2 with TRBJ2-5; 9 bases are shared with TRBD2. V trimming: 0 bases; J trimming: 4 bases; junction bases outside the gene matches: 9. Looked up from germline, CDR1 is LGHNA and CDR2 is YNFKEQ. CDR3 length: 17 residues. The CDR3 nucleotides are TGTGCCAGCAGCCAAGATCGCGGGCGGGGGGGAACAGAGACCCAGTACTTC. It yields the protein CASSQDRGRGGTETQYF.

This chain uses TRBV5-1 with TRBJ2-1, with 11 bases identical to TRBD2. The CDR3 has 17 residues. The V gene end was trimmed by 0 bases and the J gene end by 9 bases; junction bases not matched to a gene: 11. Per germline, CDR1 SGHRS and CDR2 YFSETQ. The CDR3 DNA sequence: TGCGCCAGCAGCTTGGAAGGGCTAGCGGGGGGCCCCCGTGAGCAGTTCTTC. Protein: CASSLEGLAGGPREQFF.

CDR3 amino acids: CASSATGGLNQPQHF. Here the CDR3 DNA reads TGTGCCAGTAGTGCCACAGGGGGCCTGAATCAGCCCCAGCATTTT. The genes are TRBV19 and TRBJ1-5, with 9 bases that match TRBD1. The CDR3 totals 15 residues. J was trimmed by 4 bases and V by 5 bases; bases with no gene match: 6. Germline-derived CDR1 and CDR2 are LNHDA and SQIVND (reference sequence).

J is TRBJ2-1 and V is TRBV29-1; 14 bases agree with TRBD2. The V segment lost 6 bases and the J segment 8 bases; nucleotides outside the gene matches: 9. The germline V gene encodes CDR1 SQVTM and CDR2 ANQGSEA. The CDR3 contains 15 residues. CDR3: CSVTQTSGGAYEQFF. The CDR3, as DNA: TGCAGCGTCACCCAGACTAGCGGGGGGGCCTATGAGCAGTTCTTC.

J is TRBJ1-3 and V is TRBV5-1; TRBD1 is a possible D gene (5 bases). Per germline, CDR1 SGHRS and CDR2 YFSETQ. CDR3 size: 15 residues. The V and J ends lost 3 bases and 2 bases respectively, with 12 bases between them. The CDR3 DNA follows: TGCGCCAGCAGCTCGCAGGGAGGCACTGGAAACACCATATATTTT. It translates to CASSSQGGTGNTIYF.

V and J are TRBV18 and TRBJ1-4; D call uncertain. There are 13 residues in the CDR3. Germline CDR1 KGHSH, CDR2 LQKENI. V was clipped by 3 bases and J by 5 bases, with 7 bases between them. In nucleotides, the CDR3 is TGTGCCAGCTCACCTTCCAGGAATGAAAAACTGTTTTTT. It codes for CASSPSRNEKLFF. The whole variable domain, filled in from reference TRBV18 and TRBJ1-4, reads NAGVMQNPRHLVRRRGQEARLRCSPMKGHSHVYWYRQLPEEGLKFMVYLQKENIIDESGMPKERFSAEFPKEGPSILRIQQVVRGDSAAYFCASSPSRNEKLFFGSGTQLSVL.

This CDR3 reads CASSLKGRDNQPQHF. In DNA form, the CDR3 reads TGTGCCAGCAGCTTAAAAGGACGGGACAATCAGCCCCAGCATTTT. The gene calls are TRBV5-5 and TRBJ1-5; no definite D call. The CDR3 length is 15 residues. The V gene's germline CDR1 is SGHKS and CDR2 YYEKEE (reference sequence). Trimming pared 2 bases from V and 3 bases from J, leaving 12 bases between.

V and J are TRBV27 and TRBJ1-6; D remains unclear. Trimming stripped 7 bases from V and 6 bases from J, with 13 bases between. Germline CDR1 and CDR2: MNHEY and SMNVEV (reference sequence). CDR3 size: 14 residues. The CDR3 sequence: CASKGSAGNSPLHF. The CDR3 DNA reads TGTGCCAGCAAGGGTAGTGCGGGTAATTCACCCCTCCACTTT.

V and J are TRBV15 and TRBJ1-6; D is possibly TRBD1 (5 bases). Trimming cost V 1 base and J 7 bases, with 8 bases left between them. The CDR3 is 14 amino acids. Germline lookup yields CDR1 LNHNV and CDR2 YYDKDF (reference sequence). The CDR3 loop is CATSRGRGNSPLHF. CDR3 DNA: TGTGCCACCAGCAGAGGGCGGGGGAATTCACCCCTCCACTTT.

This clone appeared a few times. Mismatch with germline at one junction end may stem from a read error. This chain joins TRBV10-2 and TRBJ2-3, with a possible D match to TRBD2 (6 bases). Germline loops: CDR1 WSHSY, CDR2 SAAADI. CDR3 length: 12 amino acids. CDR3 nucleotides: TGCGCCAGCAGTGACCTCCCGGGACTTGCCGATTTT. It yields the protein CASSDLPGLADF.

This chain uses TRBV19 with TRBJ1-1, with TRBD1 identical over 7 bases. CDR3 length: 15 amino acids. J was trimmed by 0 bases and V by 4 bases; bases with no gene match: 5. Germline CDR1 is LNHDA and CDR2 is SQIVND (reference sequence). The CDR3 loop is CASSRQGEMNTEAFF. CDR3 sequence (DNA): TGTGCCAGTAGTAGGCAGGGGGAGATGAACACTGAAGCTTTCTTT.

CDR3 residues: CASKQDNGYTF. DNA of the CDR3: TGTGCCAGCAAACAGGATAATGGCTACACCTTC. The gene calls are TRBV2 and TRBJ1-2, with TRBD1 as a possible D gene (5 bases). CDR3 length: 11 amino acids. Between the trimmed V and J ends, which lost 7 bases and 6 bases, there was a span of 9 bases. Germline V gene lookup returns CDR1 SNHLY and CDR2 FYNNEI. Full variable domain (outside the CDR3, taken from reference TRBV2 and TRBJ1-2): EPEVTQTPSHQVTQMGQEVILRCVPISNHLYFYWYRQILGQKVEFLVSFYNNEISEKSEIFDDQFSVERPDGSNFTLKIRSTKLEDSAMYFCASKQDNGYTFGSGTRLTVV.

The chain has TRBV9 and TRBJ1-1; TRBD1 agrees at 8 bases. Germline V gene sequence: CDR1 SGDLS, CDR2 YYNGEE. V lost 3 bases and J lost 4; bases outside the gene matches: 2. This CDR3 has 13 residues. The CDR3 loop reads CASSEGQVTEAFF. Written as DNA, the CDR3 is TGTGCCAGCAGCGAGGGACAGGTCACTGAAGCTTTCTTT.

In DNA form, the CDR3 reads TGCGCCAGCAGCCCAGGGAGGGCGGTGAACACCGGGGAGCTGTTTTTT. Translation: CASSPGRAVNTGELFF. This rearrangement joins TRBV5-1 to TRBJ2-2; 7 nucleotides match TRBD2. Per germline, CDR1 SGHRS and CDR2 YFSETQ. This CDR3 spans 16 amino acids. V shed 4 bases and J 1 base; nucleotides not matched to a gene: 7. Using reference TRBV5-1 and TRBJ2-2 for the parts outside the CDR3, the full variable domain is KAGVTQTPRYLIKTRGQQVTLSCSPISGHRSVSWYQQTPGQGLQFLFEYFSETQRNKGNFPGRFSGRQFSNSRSEMNVSTLELGDSALYLCASSPGRAVNTGELFFGEGSRLTVL.

The chain combines TRBV9 with TRBJ2-6, with TRBD2 as a possible D gene (5 bases). V lost 4 bases and J 0 bases, leaving 17 bases between the germline ends. This CDR3 is built from 18 residues. CDR1 and CDR2 from the germline V gene are SGDLS and YYNGEE. The CDR3 loop reads CASSLPTGSGSGANVLTF. In DNA form, the CDR3 reads TGTGCCAGCAGCCTTCCGACGGGGAGTGGCTCTGGGGCCAACGTCCTGACTTTC.

The rearrangement links TRBV14 to TRBJ2-4; 10 bases are shared with TRBD2. This CDR3 is built from 14 residues. V was pared by 4 bases and J by 7 bases, with 4 bases of the junction left unmatched. CDR1 is SGHDN, CDR2 FVKESK, per germline. CDR3 sequence (DNA): TGTGCCAGCAGCCGGAGCGGGGGGGCGAACATTCAGTACTTC. Its translation is CASSRSGGANIQYF.

This chain connects TRBV9 to TRBJ1-2; the D gene is possibly TRBD1 (6 bases). Looked up from germline, CDR1 is SGDLS and CDR2 is YYNGEE. The ends were cut back, 2 bases at V and 2 bases at J, with 13 bases in the middle. The CDR3 totals 15 residues. This chain's CDR3 is CASSVYGQWNYGYTF. The CDR3 DNA sequence: TGTGCCAGCAGCGTGTATGGACAGTGGAACTATGGCTACACCTTC.

This chain uses TRBV18 with TRBJ1-1; 9 nucleotides agree with TRBD1. The V gene's germline CDR1 is KGHSH and CDR2 LQKENI. The CDR3 extends over 15 amino acids. V trimming: 2 bases; J trimming: 10 bases; junction bases outside the gene matches: 11. This chain's CDR3 is CASSPDKRTGERAFF. CDR3 in DNA: TGTGCCAGCTCACCAGATAAAAGGACAGGGGAAAGAGCTTTCTTT.

The chain employs TRBV7-6 and TRBJ2-7, with 8 nucleotides matching TRBD1. There are 14 residues in the CDR3. Germline V gene lookup returns CDR1 SGHVS and CDR2 FNYEAQ. With V trimmed by 1 base and J by 4 bases, 3 bases remained unmatched. CDR3 in amino acids: CASSLDTGGYEQYF. CDR3 bases: TGTGCCAGCAGCTTAGATACAGGGGGTTACGAGCAGTACTTC.

A note on this clone: One junction end does not reproduce the germline sequence, and a read error may be involved. The V and J genes are TRBV6-6 and TRBJ1-5, with a tentative D call TRBD1 (6 bases). Germline V gene sequence: CDR1 MNHNY, CDR2 SVGAGI (reference sequence). The CDR3 totals 15 residues. CDR3 nucleotides: TGTGCCAGCAGCCCACAGGGCGTTAGCAATCGGCCCCAGCATTTT. Amino acid sequence: CASSPQGVSNRPQHF.

This clone was detected a few times. The chain combines TRBV5-4 with TRBJ1-1; D is possibly TRBD1 (6 bases). The CDR3 totals 16 residues. V lost 4 bases and J lost 0, with 16 bases in between. The germline CDR1 and CDR2 sequences are SGHNT and YYREEE (reference sequence). CDR3 protein: CASSPGVGAMNTEAFF. Here the CDR3 DNA reads TGTGCCAGCAGCCCAGGGGTCGGGGCAATGAACACTGAAGCTTTCTTT.

In this sample, this clone turned up once. The chain links TRBV7-8 to TRBJ2-5; tentatively, D is TRBD1 (6 bases). Trimming took 5 bases from V and 2 from J, leaving 12 bases between them. This CDR3 spans 14 amino acids. Germline CDR1 and CDR2: SGHVS and FQNEAQ. CDR3 nucleotides: TGTGCCAGCAGCCCCGACAGGATACAAGAGACCCAGTACTTC. Translating gives CASSPDRIQETQYF.

The rearrangement links TRBV4-3 to TRBJ1-1; D possibly corresponds to TRBD1 (6 bases). Germline V gene lookup returns CDR1 LGHNA and CDR2 YSLEER. This CDR3 has 16 residues. V was pared by 3 bases and J by 1 base, with 15 bases between. CDR3 region: CASSHFERTANTEAFF. In DNA form, the CDR3 reads TGCGCCAGCAGCCACTTTGAAAGGACAGCGAACACTGAAGCTTTCTTT.

The chain employs TRBV13 and TRBJ1-3; 8 bases are shared with TRBD1. The CDR3 is 19 residues long. V shed 5 bases, J shed 0 bases, and the junction held 15 bases outside the gene matches. Germline CDR1 is PRHDT and CDR2 is FYEKMQ (reference sequence). The CDR3 loop is CASSRFFWDRTSSGNTIYF. CDR3 DNA: TGTGCCAGCAGCCGATTCTTTTGGGACAGGACCAGCTCTGGAAACACCATATATTTT.

This chain joins TRBV7-9 and TRBJ1-6, with TRBD1 matching over 8 bases. Germline-derived CDR1 and CDR2 are SEHNR and FQNEAQ (reference sequence). V shed 10 bases and J 7 bases; nucleotides not matched to a gene: 9. The CDR3 is 14 residues long. The CDR3 nucleotides read TGTGCCACCCTAAAGGCAGGGGGCAATTCACCCCTCCACTTT. It translates to CATLKAGGNSPLHF. The full variable domain, completed using reference TRBV7-9 and TRBJ1-6, is DTGVSQNPRHKITKRGQNVTFRCDPISEHNRLYWYRQTLGQGPEFLTYFQNEAQLEKSRLLSDRFSAERPKGSFSTLEIQRTEQGDSAMYLCATLKAGGNSPLHFGNGTRLTVT.

V usage is TRBV19 and J usage is TRBJ1-2; no reliable D call. From germline, CDR1 is LNHDA and CDR2 SQIVND (reference sequence). Trimming pared 2 bases from V and 0 bases from J, leaving 10 bases between. This CDR3 contains 15 residues. The CDR3 DNA reads as TGTGCCAGTAGTATATGGCACAGTGCTAACTATGGCTACACCTTC. Protein: CASSIWHSANYGYTF.

The chain is built from TRBV7-8 and TRBJ1-2; 10 bases align to TRBD1. This CDR3 has 14 residues. J lost 8 bases, V lost 2 bases, and 5 bases had no gene match. CDR1 and CDR2 (germline): SGHVS, FQNEAQ. CDR3 sequence reads: CASSLRGQGIGYTF. The CDR3, as DNA: TGTGCCAGCAGCTTAAGGGGACAGGGGATCGGCTACACCTTC.

The rearrangement joins TRBV19 to TRBJ1-5, with D perhaps matching TRBD1 (5 bases). CDR1 LNHDA and CDR2 SQIVND come from the germline V gene (reference sequence). The CDR3 spans 16 residues. V was trimmed by 5 bases and J by 6 bases, leaving 20 bases between them. DNA of the CDR3: TGTGCCAGTAGTGGAAGTGGAGGGGCCCTACGTCAGCCCCAGCATTTT. Translating gives CASSGSGGALRQPQHF.

This clone was counted a few times. The V gene is TRBV11-2, the J gene TRBJ2-2, with D unresolved. There are 12 residues in the CDR3. Between the trimmed V and J ends, which lost 1 base and 7 bases, there was a span of 4 bases. Germline lookup yields CDR1 SGHAT and CDR2 FQNNGV. The CDR3: CASSLAVGELFF. As DNA, the CDR3 is TGTGCCAGCAGCTTAGCTGTCGGGGAGCTGTTTTTT.